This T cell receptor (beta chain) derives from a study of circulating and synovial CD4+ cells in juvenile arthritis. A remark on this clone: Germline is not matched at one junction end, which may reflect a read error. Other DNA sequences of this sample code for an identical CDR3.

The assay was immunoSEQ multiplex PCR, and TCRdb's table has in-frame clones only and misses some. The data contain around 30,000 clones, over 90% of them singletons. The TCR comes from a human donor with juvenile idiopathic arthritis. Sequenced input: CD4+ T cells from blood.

CDR3 sequence: CASSLGGGRRSYNSPLHF. As DNA, the CDR3 is TGTGCCAGCAGCTTAGGGGGGGGGCGGCGAAGTTATAATTCCCCCCTCCACTTT. This chain joins TRBV13 and TRBJ1-6; D might be TRBD1 (6 bases). The CDR3 contains 18 residues. Germline assignment: CDR1 PRHDT and CDR2 FYEKMQ (reference sequence). Combining the CDR3 with reference TRBV13 and TRBJ1-6 gives the whole variable domain AAGVIQSPRHLIKEKRETATLKCYPIPRHDTVYWYQQGPGQDPQFLISFYEKMQSDKGSIPDRFSAQQFSDYHSELNMSSLELGDSALYFCASSLGGGRRSYNSPLHFGNGTRLTVT.